The TCR beta chain described here comes from a study of blood T cell repertoires in COVID-19. For the study at large: COVID-19 samples collected from the United States, Italy and Spain covered acute and convalescent phases. Sources were T cells, B-cell-depleted T cells, or PBMCs; the material itself was cDNA or gDNA.

TCRdb keeps only in-frame clones here, not all; method: immunoSEQ multiplex PCR. Here the sample spans 210,000 or so clones, 75% to 85% being singletons. Germline CDR1 LGHDT, CDR2 YNNKEL (reference sequence). The V and J ends lost 4 bases and 2 bases, in that order; junction bases with no gene match: 2. The CDR3 is 15 amino acids. In Seattle, patients joined the study during active infection and were tracked longitudinally. This receptor was identified in a woman aged 25 to 39 with COVID-19, enrolled during active disease. The material sequenced was peripheral blood. The chain is built from TRBV3-1 (or the pseudogene TRBV3-2) and TRBJ2-2, with TRBD2 matching 9 bases. The chain's CDR3 is CASSPLAGNTGELFF. CDR3 nucleotides: TGTGCCAGCAGCCCTCTAGCGGGAAACACCGGGGAGCTGTTTTTT.